The 25 T cell receptor beta chains below come from one sample, sequenced in a study of shared clonotypes between healthy human individuals (dated by TCRdb to 2018 to 2021). The method behind the library was the immunoSEQ multiplex PCR assay. What TCRdb holds here is the immuneACCESS table cut down to in-frame rearrangements. Part of the clones is not present; checked against another copy, under half of the missing clones reflect an unresolved V gene, and the others are unexplained. In this sample the table shows 850,000 to 1,200,000 clones, 60% to 80% of which occur a single time. Together, the top ten hold about 1.5% of the sample. Input material: memory CD4+ T cells sorted from blood. What this sample's cell subset or site label stands for: CD45RA-negative fraction. These receptors were collected from a man between 18 and 29 years old in good health.

This clone occurred many times. This chain connects TRBV28 to TRBJ1-5, with 9 bases matching TRBD1. The CDR3 spans 14 residues. CDR1 is MDHEN and CDR2 is SYDVKM in the germline V gene. Trimming at V came to 6 bases and at J to 10 bases, leaving 10 bases not matched to a gene. This CDR3 reads CASSENRGRSPQHF. The CDR3 nucleotides read TGTGCCAGCAGCGAAAACAGGGGGCGCTCACCCCAGCATTTT.

This clone showed up many times. V usage is TRBV7-9 and J usage is TRBJ1-6, with TRBD1 matching 9 bases. J lost 9 bases, V lost 5 bases, and 14 bases had no gene match. Germline values: CDR1 SEHNR, CDR2 FQNEAQ (reference sequence). The CDR3 totals 17 residues. The CDR3 coding sequence is TGTGCCAGCAGCGTACCGGGACAGGGATTATTGAGTTCACCCCTCCACTTT. It yields the protein CASSVPGQGLLSSPLHF.

The chain has TRBV2 and TRBJ2-5; D not certain. Germline V gene lookup returns CDR1 SNHLY and CDR2 FYNNEI. CDR3 length: 10 residues. V lost 8 bases, J lost 5 bases, and 6 bases lay in between. In DNA, the CDR3 is TGTGCCAGCCGATTGGAGACCCAGTACTTC. The encoded protein is CASRLETQYF.

The rearrangement links TRBV5-1 to TRBJ2-3; no clear D gene. The CDR3 contains 13 residues. Trimming left V 4 bases short and J 6 bases short, with 12 bases between. The germline V gene encodes CDR1 SGHRS and CDR2 YFSETQ. CDR3 in amino acids: CASSHMKRDTQYF. The CDR3 nucleotides read TGCGCCAGCAGCCACATGAAAAGGGATACGCAGTATTTT.

V gene TRBV7-9 combines with J gene TRBJ2-3; possibly TRBD1 for D (5 bases). Germline values: CDR1 SEHNR, CDR2 FQNEAQ (reference sequence). The CDR3 consists of 14 residues. Trimming took off 4 bases at V and 2 bases at J, with 10 bases between the two ends. CDR3 nucleotide sequence: TGTGCCAGCAGCTCCAGACAGAACACAGATACGCAGTATTTT. This translates into CASSSRQNTDTQYF.

A note on this clone: This sample includes further DNA sequences coding for the same CDR3. The J gene is TRBJ1-2, the V gene TRBV7-9; 7 bases map to TRBD1. Germline lookup yields CDR1 SEHNR and CDR2 FQNEAQ (reference sequence). With V trimmed by 1 base and J by 8 bases, 1 base remained unmatched. This CDR3 is 12 amino acids long. CDR3 in amino acids: CASSLEQGGYTF. The CDR3 DNA sequence: TGTGCCAGCAGCTTAGAACAGGGGGGCTACACCTTC.

Concerning this clone: Other DNA sequences from this sample encode an identical CDR3 as well. The chain carries TRBV11-2 and TRBJ2-5, with D possibly TRBD2 on 6 matching bases. V was shortened by 6 bases and J by 1 base, with 12 bases between the two germline ends. In germline, CDR1 is SGHAT, CDR2 FQNNGV. The CDR3 length is 14 residues. CDR3 DNA: TGTGCCAGCAGTCCTGGCGGGGTCCAAGAGACCCAGTACTTC. Protein: CASSPGGVQETQYF.

In its sample, this clone was seen a few times. This rearrangement joins TRBV28 to TRBJ1-1; D unclear. The CDR3 runs 15 residues. Germline V gene lookup returns CDR1 MDHEN and CDR2 SYDVKM. V was trimmed by 7 bases and J by 1 base, leaving 16 bases between them. This CDR3 is CASNSLGGPNTEAFF. Here the CDR3 DNA reads TGTGCCAGCAACAGCCTCGGAGGGCCGAACACTGAAGCTTTCTTT.

The chain joins TRBV28 to TRBJ1-2, with unresolved D. V was shortened by 4 bases and J by 1 base, with 13 bases between the two germline ends. Germline V gene sequence: CDR1 MDHEN, CDR2 SYDVKM. The CDR3 is 15 residues long. The CDR3 sequence is CASSSGSSFNYGYTF. CDR3 DNA: TGTGCCAGCAGTTCCGGGAGCTCCTTTAACTATGGCTACACCTTC.

The rearrangement links TRBV5-1 to TRBJ2-5; 8 bases align to TRBD1. Germline V CDR1 and CDR2: SGHRS, YFSETQ. The junction had 6 bases not matched to a gene; V was cut back by 0 bases and J by 5 bases. The CDR3 has 15 amino acids. This CDR3 reads CASSLAAGGSETQYF. The CDR3, as DNA: TGCGCCAGCAGCTTGGCGGCAGGGGGCTCGGAGACCCAGTACTTC. Combining the CDR3 with reference TRBV5-1 and TRBJ2-5 gives the whole variable domain KAGVTQTPRYLIKTRGQQVTLSCSPISGHRSVSWYQQTPGQGLQFLFEYFSETQRNKGNFPGRFSGRQFSNSRSEMNVSTLELGDSALYLCASSLAAGGSETQYFGPGTRLLVL.

The chain carries TRBV5-1 and TRBJ2-1; D may correspond to TRBD1 or TRBD2 (6 bases each). Germline lookup yields CDR1 SGHRS and CDR2 YFSETQ. CDR3 length: 14 residues. Trimming took off 2 bases at V and 8 bases at J, with 14 bases between the two ends. The CDR3 coding sequence is TGCGCCAGCAGCTTAGGGGGGTTTAGGGATGAGCAGTTCTTC. Its protein product is CASSLGGFRDEQFF.

The chain combines TRBV11-3 with TRBJ2-6; D is possibly TRBD1 or TRBD2 (5 bases each). Trimming took off 5 bases at V and 1 base at J, with 15 bases between the two ends. The CDR3 runs 17 residues. The germline gives CDR1 SGHNT, CDR2 YENEEA. In DNA form, the CDR3 reads TGTGCCAGCAGCCCGGGGCTGGGGGAGTCTGGGGCCAACGTCCTGACTTTC. Amino acids: CASSPGLGESGANVLTF.

The rearrangement joins TRBV2 to TRBJ1-1, with D unresolved. Per the germline V gene, CDR1 is SNHLY and CDR2 is FYNNEI. V gave up 2 bases and J gave up 0 bases, with 13 bases separating them. The CDR3 spans 16 residues. The CDR3 coding sequence is TGTGCCAGCAGTGAAAGGTTGTCGGCGATGAACACTGAAGCTTTCTTT. Residues: CASSERLSAMNTEAFF.

This clone was found once. V usage is TRBV30 and J usage is TRBJ1-6; 11 bases match TRBD1. This CDR3 is 15 amino acids long. Germline CDR1 GTSNPN, CDR2 SVGIG (reference sequence). Trimming cost V 5 bases and J 9 bases; bases outside gene matches: 9. CDR3 sequence: CAWVTGGQGASPLHF. Here the CDR3 DNA reads TGTGCCTGGGTTACCGGCGGACAGGGGGCTTCACCCCTCCACTTT.

The rearrangement uses TRBV18 and TRBJ2-5; D is unresolved. Trimming removed 4 bases at V and 2 bases at J, with 5 bases between. The CDR3 spans 12 residues. In germline, CDR1 is KGHSH, CDR2 LQKENI. The CDR3 DNA sequence: TGTGCCAGCTCACACAGACAAGAGACCCAGTACTTC. Its protein product is CASSHRQETQYF.

This sequence joins TRBV10-3 and TRBJ2-7; the D gene is possibly TRBD2 (7 bases). The CDR3 is 14 amino acids. Trimming cost V 7 bases and J 6 bases, with 19 bases left between them. In germline, CDR1 is ENHRY, CDR2 SYGVKD. The CDR3 is CAIMGGPQASEQYF. The CDR3 DNA sequence: TGTGCCATCATGGGGGGGCCCCAGGCCTCCGAGCAGTACTTC.

The table lists this clone with a few counts. The identical CDR3 is also encoded by other nucleotide sequences in the sample. This sequence joins TRBV4-3 and TRBJ2-7, with D perhaps being TRBD1 or TRBD2 (5 bases each). This CDR3 is 14 amino acids long. Germline V gene data show CDR1 as LGHNA and CDR2 as YSLEER. The ends were cut back, 0 bases at V and 3 bases at J, with 9 bases in the middle. CDR3 coding DNA: TGCGCCAGCAGCCAAGATGGGGGTAACTACGAGCAGTACTTC. Encoded protein: CASSQDGGNYEQYF.

In its sample, this clone was seen once. With a much larger clone just one base away, this may be a read error. In the same sample, other DNA sequences code for this CDR3. V usage is TRBV5-1 and J usage is TRBJ1-1, with D maybe TRBD1 (6 bases). This CDR3 is built from 13 residues. V was pared by 0 bases and J by 3 bases, with 6 bases between. From germline, CDR1 is SGHRS and CDR2 YFSETQ. This CDR3 is CASSLGQDTEAFF. The DNA of the CDR3 is TGCGCCAGCAGCTTGGGACAGGACACTGAAGCTTTCTTT.

V gene TRBV20-1 combines with J gene TRBJ2-7, with D possibly TRBD1 on 5 matching bases. CDR3 length: 10 amino acids. Germline V gene data show CDR1 as DFQATT and CDR2 as SNEGSKA (reference sequence). V lost 8 bases, J lost 5 bases, and 10 bases lay in between. CDR3 DNA sequence: TGCAGTTCAGGGTCGGACGAGCAGTACTTC. It translates to CSSGSDEQYF.

The chain recombines TRBV30 with TRBJ1-1, with D uncertain. V was pared by 5 bases and J by 1 base, with 8 bases between. From germline, CDR1 is GTSNPN and CDR2 SVGIG (reference sequence). The CDR3 sequence is 12 residues long. DNA for the CDR3: TGTGCCTGGGGGCCCCAGAACACTGAAGCTTTCTTT. It codes for CAWGPQNTEAFF.

The chain combines TRBV4-1 with TRBJ2-1; TRBD1 agrees at 9 bases. The CDR3 covers 17 residues. The trim removed 1 base at V and 5 bases at J, leaving 9 bases unmatched. Germline V gene sequence: CDR1 MGHRA, CDR2 YSYEKL. The chain's CDR3 is CASSQGGVRDRDNEQFF. CDR3 in DNA: TGCGCCAGCAGCCAAGGCGGGGTCCGGGACAGGGACAATGAGCAGTTCTTC.

The V and J genes are TRBV10-3 and TRBJ2-7, with 9 nucleotides matching TRBD1. Per germline, CDR1 ENHRY and CDR2 SYGVKD. V lost 3 bases and J lost 2; bases outside the gene matches: 5. CDR3 length equals 15 residues. The CDR3, as DNA: TGTGCCATCAGTGATGGACAGGGGCTCGCCTACGAGCAGTACTTC. It translates to CAISDGQGLAYEQYF.

The rearrangement joins TRBV7-9 to TRBJ1-2; TRBD1 might be the D (5 bases). Germline CDR1 is SEHNR and CDR2 is FQNEAQ (reference sequence). The CDR3 spans 13 residues. V lost 1 base, J lost 8 bases, and 11 bases lay in between. CDR3 amino acids: CASSLVQGAGYTF. For the CDR3, the DNA is TGTGCCAGCAGCTTAGTTCAGGGTGCCGGCTACACCTTC.

The V gene is TRBV5-1, the J gene TRBJ2-6; D unclear. This CDR3 is 16 amino acids long. Germline V gives CDR1 SGHRS, CDR2 YFSETQ. Trimming took 0 bases from V and 4 from J, leaving 11 bases between them. In nucleotides, the CDR3 is TGCGCCAGCAGCTTGGCCATTAGGGCCGGGGCCAACGTCCTGACTTTC. Its protein is CASSLAIRAGANVLTF.

V and J are TRBV10-1 and TRBJ2-3; D assignment may be TRBD1 or TRBD2 (5 bases each). V shed 4 bases and J shed 2 bases, with 10 bases lying between them. CDR3 length: 14 residues. Per the germline V gene, CDR1 is WNHNN and CDR2 is SYGVQD (reference sequence). The CDR3 DNA sequence: TGCGCCAGCAGTGCGGGGCAGAACACAGATACGCAGTATTTT. Translation: CASSAGQNTDTQYF.